One and the same sample provided the 10 T cell receptor beta chains below, sequenced in a study of blood T cell repertoires in COVID-19. The table came from immunoSEQ multiplex PCR; TCRdb's copy has only in-frame clones and leaves some out. The top ten hold 2.5% to 3% of the sample, which has about 240,000 clones, roughly 87% seen once. The sequencing sample was made of PBMCs or T cells enriched from blood (not recorded which). These receptors were obtained from a woman in her twenties or thirties with acute COVID-19.

The chain is built from TRBV6-1 and TRBJ1-1; 10 bases are shared with TRBD1. CDR1 MNHNS and CDR2 SASEGT come from the germline V gene. Germline trimming cut 8 bases from V and 11 bases from J; bases unmatched to any gene: 8. The CDR3 extends over 12 amino acids. This CDR3 is CASSGQGIYAFF. The CDR3 coding sequence is TGTGCCAGCTCGGGACAGGGGATATACGCTTTCTTT.

The chain joins TRBV5-1 to TRBJ1-4; 8 nucleotides match TRBD1. The CDR3 spans 15 residues. Germline trimming cut 4 bases from V and 2 bases from J; bases unmatched to any gene: 4. Per germline, CDR1 SGHRS and CDR2 YFSETQ. The CDR3 spells CASSHGQGTNEKLFF. Written as DNA, the CDR3 is TGCGCCAGCAGCCACGGACAGGGCACTAATGAAAAACTGTTTTTT.

Notes on this clone: Other nucleotide sequences from this sample produce the same CDR3. This sequence joins TRBV5-1 and TRBJ1-3; D not certain. The V end was cut by 0 bases, the J end by 0 bases, with 4 bases between. The CDR3 runs 14 residues. Germline CDR1 is SGHRS and CDR2 is YFSETQ. The CDR3 loop is CASSLGSSGNTIYF. As DNA, the CDR3 is TGCGCCAGCAGCTTGGGCAGCTCTGGAAACACCATATATTTT.

The V gene is TRBV9, the J gene TRBJ2-7; TRBD1 matches 7 bases. The CDR3 covers 14 residues. The trim removed 3 bases at V and 2 bases at J, leaving 5 bases unmatched. Germline loops: CDR1 SGDLS, CDR2 YYNGEE. CDR3 bases: TGTGCCAGCAGCGCCCGGGACAGACCCTACGAGCAGTACTTC. This encodes CASSARDRPYEQYF.

This sequence joins TRBV7-8 and TRBJ1-2; 7 bases are a match to TRBD1. This CDR3 has 17 residues. V shed 1 base, J shed 6 bases, and the junction held 14 bases outside the gene matches. CDR1 and CDR2 (germline): SGHVS, FQNEAQ. For the CDR3, the DNA is TGTGCCAGCAGCTTAGACACCCCGACAGGGTACCTCCATGGCTACACCTTC. It specifies CASSLDTPTGYLHGYTF.

V usage is TRBV7-6 and J usage is TRBJ2-1, with 7 bases that match TRBD1. Germline V lookup: CDR1 SGHVS, CDR2 FNYEAQ. This CDR3 comprises 16 residues. The J segment lost 8 bases and the V segment lost 0 bases, leaving 10 bases of the junction unmatched. The CDR3 DNA reads as TGTGCCAGCAGCTTAGCGCAGGGGGTAGGGTATCATGAGCAGTTCTTC. It translates to CASSLAQGVGYHEQFF.

The chain joins TRBV4-1 to TRBJ1-2, with unresolved D. The CDR3 consists of 11 residues. Germline CDR1 and CDR2: MGHRA and YSYEKL. With 1 base removed from V and 7 bases from J, the gap between germline ends came to 4 bases. The CDR3 DNA sequence: TGCGCCAGCAGCCAAGCCCGTGGCTACACCTTC. Amino acid sequence: CASSQARGYTF.

The chain couples TRBV11-1 to TRBJ1-1; 7 bases align to TRBD1. The ends lost 5 bases at V and 4 bases at J; junction bases unmatched: 7. Germline assignment: CDR1 SGHAT and CDR2 FQDESV (reference sequence). The CDR3 totals 14 residues. The CDR3 protein is CASSRQGGGTEAFF. DNA for the CDR3: TGTGCCAGCAGCCGACAGGGTGGTGGCACTGAAGCTTTCTTT. The full variable domain, rest sourced from reference TRBV11-1 and TRBJ1-1, is EAEVAQSPRYKITEKSQAVAFWCDPISGHATLYWYRQILGQGPELLVQFQDESVVDDSQLPKDRFSAERLKGVDSTLKIQPAELGDSAMYLCASSRQGGGTEAFFGQGTRLTVV.

This clone was counted between two and nine times. The chain has TRBV27 and TRBJ1-6, with TRBD1 matching 7 bases. The V gene's germline CDR1 is MNHEY and CDR2 SMNVEV (reference sequence). The trim removed 5 bases at V and 9 bases at J, leaving 4 bases unmatched. The CDR3 contains 13 residues. CDR3 coding DNA: TGTGCCAGCAGTCCGGGACAGCGTTCACCCCTCCACTTT. It specifies CASSPGQRSPLHF.

This chain uses TRBV3-1 (or the pseudogene TRBV3-2) with TRBJ1-2; D uncertain. Germline loops: CDR1 LGHDT, CDR2 YNNKEL (reference sequence). Between the trimmed V and J ends, which lost 1 base and 8 bases, there was a span of 11 bases. CDR3 length equals 13 residues. CDR3 coding DNA: TGTGCCAGCAGCCAAGTTCCTATATCGGGCTACACCTTC. It yields the protein CASSQVPISGYTF.